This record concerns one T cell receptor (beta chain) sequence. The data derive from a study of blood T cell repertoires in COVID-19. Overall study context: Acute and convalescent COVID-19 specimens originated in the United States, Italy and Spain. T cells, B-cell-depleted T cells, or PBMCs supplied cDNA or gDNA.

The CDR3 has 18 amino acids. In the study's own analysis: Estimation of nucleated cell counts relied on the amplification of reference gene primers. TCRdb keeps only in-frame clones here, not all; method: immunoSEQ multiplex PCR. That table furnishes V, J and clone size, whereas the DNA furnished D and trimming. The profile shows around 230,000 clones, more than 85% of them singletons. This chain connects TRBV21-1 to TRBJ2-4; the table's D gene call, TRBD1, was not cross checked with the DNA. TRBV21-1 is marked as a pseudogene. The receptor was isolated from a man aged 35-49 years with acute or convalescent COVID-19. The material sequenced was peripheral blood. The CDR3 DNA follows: TGTGCCAGCAGCAAAAGCAGGTTGGGGGCTCTAGCCAAAAACATTCAGTACTTC. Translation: CASSKSRLGALAKNIQYF.